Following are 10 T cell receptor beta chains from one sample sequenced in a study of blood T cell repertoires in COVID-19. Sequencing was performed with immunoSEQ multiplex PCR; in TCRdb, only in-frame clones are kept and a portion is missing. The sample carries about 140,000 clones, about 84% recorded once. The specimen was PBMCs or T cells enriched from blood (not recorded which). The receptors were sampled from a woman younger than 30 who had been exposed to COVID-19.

The DNA of the CDR3 is TGTGCCAGCAAACAGGGGGGGGCTTTCTTT. Amino acid sequence: CASKQGGAFF. The chain carries TRBV28 and TRBJ1-1; 8 nucleotides match TRBD1. The germline gives CDR1 MDHEN, CDR2 SYDVKM. After removal of 7 bases from V and 11 bases from J, the junction contained 3 bases not matched to a gene. The CDR3 covers 10 residues.

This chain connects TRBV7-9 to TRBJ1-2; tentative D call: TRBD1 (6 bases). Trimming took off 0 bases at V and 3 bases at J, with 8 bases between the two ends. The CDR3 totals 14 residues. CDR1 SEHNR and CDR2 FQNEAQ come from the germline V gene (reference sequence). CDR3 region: CASSLAPGDYGYTF. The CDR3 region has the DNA TGTGCCAGCAGCTTAGCGCCAGGGGACTATGGCTACACCTTC.

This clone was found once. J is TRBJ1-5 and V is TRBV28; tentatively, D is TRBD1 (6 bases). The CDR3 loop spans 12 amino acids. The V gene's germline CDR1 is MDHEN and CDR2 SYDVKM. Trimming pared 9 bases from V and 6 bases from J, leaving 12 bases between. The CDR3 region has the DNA TGTGCCAGTAGGGGGGGGCTTCAGCCCCAGCATTTT. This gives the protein CASRGGLQPQHF.

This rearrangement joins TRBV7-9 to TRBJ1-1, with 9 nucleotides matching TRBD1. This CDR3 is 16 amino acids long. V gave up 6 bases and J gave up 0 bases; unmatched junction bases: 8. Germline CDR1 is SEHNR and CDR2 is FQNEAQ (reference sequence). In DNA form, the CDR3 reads TGTGCCAGCAGGCCCGGGACAGGGATCTTGAACACTGAAGCTTTCTTT. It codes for CASRPGTGILNTEAFF.

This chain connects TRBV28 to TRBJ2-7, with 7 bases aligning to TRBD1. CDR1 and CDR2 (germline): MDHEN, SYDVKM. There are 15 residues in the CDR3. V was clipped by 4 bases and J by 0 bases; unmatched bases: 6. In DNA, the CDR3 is TGTGCCAGCAGTTGGCAACAGGGGTACTCCTACGAGCAGTACTTC. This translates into CASSWQQGYSYEQYF.

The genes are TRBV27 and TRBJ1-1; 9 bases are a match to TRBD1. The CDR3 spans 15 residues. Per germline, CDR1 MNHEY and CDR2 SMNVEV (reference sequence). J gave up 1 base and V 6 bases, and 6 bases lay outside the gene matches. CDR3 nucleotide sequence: TGTGCCAGCAGACGACCGGGACAGGGGAACACTGAAGCTTTCTTT. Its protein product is CASRRPGQGNTEAFF.

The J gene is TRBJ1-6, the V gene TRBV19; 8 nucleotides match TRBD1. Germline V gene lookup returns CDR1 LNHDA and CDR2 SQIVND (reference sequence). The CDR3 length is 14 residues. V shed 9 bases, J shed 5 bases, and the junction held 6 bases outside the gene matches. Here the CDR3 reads CASSRGQDNSPLHF. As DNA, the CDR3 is TGTGCCAGCTCGAGGGGACAGGATAATTCACCCCTCCACTTT.

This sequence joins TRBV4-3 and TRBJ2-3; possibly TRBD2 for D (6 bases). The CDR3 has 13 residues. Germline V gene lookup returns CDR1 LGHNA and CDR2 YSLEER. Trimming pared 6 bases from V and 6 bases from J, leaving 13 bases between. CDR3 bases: TGCGCCAGCAGTGCTTTGGCGGGGGATACGCAGTATTTT. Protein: CASSALAGDTQYF.

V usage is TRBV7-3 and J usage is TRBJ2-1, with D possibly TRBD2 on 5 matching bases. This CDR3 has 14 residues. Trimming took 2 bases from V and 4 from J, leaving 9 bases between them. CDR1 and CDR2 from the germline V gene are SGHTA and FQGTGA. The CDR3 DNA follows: TGTGCCAGCAGCTTATCGGGAAAGTACAATGAGCAGTTCTTC. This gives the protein CASSLSGKYNEQFF.

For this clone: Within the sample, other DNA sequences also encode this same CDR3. CDR3: CASSFGQDYEQYF. The CDR3 region has the DNA TGTGCCAGCAGTTTCGGTCAGGACTACGAGCAGTACTTC. The J gene is TRBJ2-7, the V gene TRBV28; D is undetermined. Trimming cost V 3 bases and J 3 bases, with 9 bases left between them. The CDR3 is made up of 13 amino acids. Germline V gives CDR1 MDHEN, CDR2 SYDVKM.